The 24 T cell receptor beta chains below were found in one sample sequenced in a study of technical replicates of blood from a few donors. Some clones are missing from TCRdb's copy, which holds only in-frame ones; the method was immunoSEQ multiplex PCR. The sample yields 84,000 or so clones, approximately 94% seen once. Sequenced material: T cells isolated from PBMCs. The receptors originated from a human donor in good health.

This chain uses TRBV18 with TRBJ2-7; 8 bases map to TRBD2. Germline lookup yields CDR1 KGHSH and CDR2 LQKENI. V dropped 3 bases and J dropped 3; count of bases not matched to a gene: 10. The CDR3 consists of 16 residues. The CDR3 DNA is TGTGCCAGCTCACCGATGGGAGCGGGGGATGACTACGAGCAGTACTTC. The encoded protein is CASSPMGAGDDYEQYF.

The CDR3: CASSSPHPWGGGGSSSYNEQFF. For the CDR3, the DNA is TGTGCCAGCAGTTCCCCCCACCCCTGGGGCGGGGGGGGCTCAAGCTCCTACAATGAGCAGTTCTTC. V usage is TRBV28 and J usage is TRBJ2-1, with TRBD2 matching 9 bases. The CDR3 has 22 residues. Germline V gene lookup returns CDR1 MDHEN and CDR2 SYDVKM. Germline trimming cut 4 bases from V and 0 bases from J; bases unmatched to any gene: 22. Filled out from reference TRBV28 and TRBJ2-1, the complete variable domain reads DVKVTQSSRYLVKRTGEKVFLECVQDMDHENMFWYRQDPGLGLRLIYFSYDVKMKEKGDIPEGYSVSREKKERFSLILESASTNQTSMYLCASSSPHPWGGGGSSSYNEQFFGPGTRLTVL.

DNA of the CDR3: TGTGCCAGCAGGAAGGACAGGGCCGCCTTAAGGCCCCAGCATTTT. Protein sequence: CASRKDRAALRPQHF. This sequence joins TRBV6-5 and TRBJ1-5, with 8 bases lining up with TRBD1. V trimming: 6 bases; J trimming: 9 bases; junction bases outside the gene matches: 13. The CDR3 has 15 residues. Per germline, CDR1 MNHEY and CDR2 SVGAGI.

V usage is TRBV7-2 and J usage is TRBJ2-5; possible D gene TRBD1, 6 bases. Germline V gene lookup returns CDR1 SGHTA and CDR2 FQGNSA. The CDR3 loop spans 12 amino acids. The V end lost 6 bases, the J end lost 7 bases, and 12 bases lay between the germline ends. The CDR3 protein is CASRQGDGTQYF. The DNA for the CDR3 is TGTGCCAGCAGACAGGGAGATGGGACCCAGTACTTC.

This clone was found a few times. The V gene is TRBV10-3, the J gene TRBJ1-1; D is perhaps TRBD1 (5 bases). Germline CDR1 reads ENHRY; CDR2 reads SYGVKD. The CDR3 is 14 amino acids. The ends were cut back, 3 bases at V and 12 bases at J, with 20 bases in the middle. The CDR3 region is CAISDSGRGGRTFF. The CDR3 bases are TGTGCCATCAGTGATTCAGGGAGAGGAGGGAGGACTTTCTTT.

This sequence joins TRBV6-6 and TRBJ1-5; 8 nucleotides line up with TRBD1. The ends lost 2 bases at V and 3 bases at J; junction bases unmatched: 6. Germline V gives CDR1 MNHNY, CDR2 SVGAGI (reference sequence). The CDR3 runs to 16 residues. The CDR3: CASSYPDRGNNQPQHF. The CDR3 DNA reads TGTGCCAGCAGTTACCCCGACAGGGGCAACAATCAGCCCCAGCATTTT.

The chain recombines TRBV28 with TRBJ1-1, with D possibly matching TRBD1 (5 bases). The V gene's germline CDR1 is MDHEN and CDR2 SYDVKM. CDR3 size: 12 residues. V gave up 2 bases and J gave up 7 bases, with 8 bases separating them. The CDR3 nucleotides read TGTGCCAGCAGTTTAAGACAGCTTGAAGCTTTCTTT. It encodes CASSLRQLEAFF.

The CDR3 reads CASSPGSTGGYSNQPQHF. The DNA for the CDR3 is TGTGCCAGCAGCCCTGGTTCCACGGGTGGGTATAGCAATCAGCCCCAGCATTTT. This chain links TRBV9 with TRBJ1-5; D ambiguous. V was shortened by 4 bases and J by 0 bases, with 20 bases between the two germline ends. The CDR3 is 18 residues long. Germline CDR1 and CDR2: SGDLS and YYNGEE.

V and J are TRBV5-4 and TRBJ1-2, with 7 bases lining up with TRBD1. The V and J ends lost 4 bases and 2 bases, in that order; junction bases with no gene match: 8. The CDR3 has 15 residues. Germline lookup yields CDR1 SGHNT and CDR2 YYREEE (reference sequence). The CDR3 sequence is CASSQADRMNYGYTF. The CDR3, as DNA: TGTGCCAGCAGCCAAGCGGACAGGATGAACTATGGCTACACCTTC.

This chain uses TRBV7-6 with TRBJ2-7; the match to TRBD2 covers 9 bases. Losses at the gene ends were 1 base for V and 6 bases for J; bases not matched to a gene: 13. The CDR3 is made up of 17 amino acids. Germline values: CDR1 SGHVS, CDR2 FNYEAQ. The CDR3 DNA follows: TGTGCCAGCAGCTTAGTGGGGGCGGCTAGCGGGAATATCGAGCAGTACTTC. As protein: CASSLVGAASGNIEQYF. Together with reference TRBV7-6 and TRBJ2-7, the CDR3 gives the full variable domain: GAGVSQSPRYKVTKRGQDVALRCDPISGHVSLYWYRQALGQGPEFLTYFNYEAQQDKSGLPNDRFSAERPEGSISTLTIQRTEQRDSAMYRCASSLVGAASGNIEQYFGPGTRLTVT.

V is TRBV4-1 and J is TRBJ1-4, with D possibly matching TRBD1 (6 bases). V shed 1 base and J shed 1 base, with 10 bases lying between them. The CDR3 contains 16 residues. CDR1 and CDR2 (germline): MGHRA, YSYEKL. The CDR3 bases are TGCGCCAGCAGCCAAGTAGGGGGGGGAACTAATGAAAAACTGTTTTTT. Translated: CASSQVGGGTNEKLFF.

This clone was recorded only once. V and J are TRBV5-6 and TRBJ2-3, with D possibly matching TRBD2 (6 bases). V gave up 0 bases and J gave up 2 bases, with 13 bases separating them. The CDR3 totals 16 residues. The germline V gene encodes CDR1 SGHDT and CDR2 YYEEEE. The chain's CDR3 is CASSLGLGGNTDTQYF. CDR3 coding DNA: TGTGCCAGCAGCTTGGGTCTGGGGGGTAACACAGATACGCAGTATTTT.

This chain joins TRBV6-5 and TRBJ1-2; D may be TRBD1 (5 bases). Germline CDR1 reads MNHEY; CDR2 reads SVGAGI. Trimming took 5 bases from V and 0 from J, leaving 10 bases between them. This CDR3 is 14 amino acids long. CDR3 protein: CASSRGDSNYGYTF. CDR3 DNA: TGTGCCAGCAGTCGGGGGGATTCTAACTATGGCTACACCTTC.

This clone was seen ten or more times. The rearrangement joins TRBV2 to TRBJ2-7; possible D gene TRBD1, 6 bases. This CDR3 has 12 residues. CDR1 and CDR2 from the germline V gene are SNHLY and FYNNEI. CDR3 bases: TGTTCAGCCGCGGACAGAACCTACGAGCAGTACTTC. The encoded protein is CSAADRTYEQYF.

The CDR3 DNA follows: TGTGCCAGCAGCCAACAGGGACAGGGGTTAACTAATGAAAAACTGTTTTTT. Protein: CASSQQGQGLTNEKLFF. V gene TRBV5-6 combines with J gene TRBJ1-4, with 10 bases aligning to TRBD1. V lost 4 bases and J lost 1; bases outside the gene matches: 7. CDR1 is SGHDT, CDR2 YYEEEE, per germline. The CDR3 sequence is 17 residues long.

V is TRBV11-1 and J is TRBJ1-1; D is perhaps TRBD1 (6 bases). Per the germline V gene, CDR1 is SGHAT and CDR2 is FQDESV (reference sequence). The CDR3 contains 16 residues. V lost 2 bases and J lost 0, with 13 bases in between. CDR3 DNA: TGTGCCAGCAGCTTACGCAGGGGCTATATGAACACTGAAGCTTTCTTT. Encoded protein: CASSLRRGYMNTEAFF.

The rearrangement uses TRBV30 and TRBJ2-3; maybe TRBD1 (5 bases). Germline V CDR1 and CDR2: GTSNPN, SVGIG (reference sequence). There are 17 residues in the CDR3. The V gene lost 3 bases and the J gene lost 6 bases, with 25 bases spanning the gap. The CDR3 loop reads CAWRDKSGPILLDTQYF. CDR3 sequence (DNA): TGTGCCTGGAGGGACAAGTCGGGCCCTATATTATTGGATACGCAGTATTTT.

V is TRBV5-1 and J is TRBJ2-4; TRBD1 matches 8 bases. The CDR3 is made up of 18 amino acids. CDR1 and CDR2 from the germline V gene are SGHRS and YFSETQ. V trimming: 4 bases; J trimming: 3 bases; junction bases outside the gene matches: 15. In DNA form, the CDR3 reads TGCGCCAGCAGCGAACGCCCAGGGGGCTGGTATGGCAAAAACATTCAGTACTTC. It specifies CASSERPGGWYGKNIQYF.

The rearrangement links TRBV27 to TRBJ1-2; D is unclear. The germline V gene encodes CDR1 MNHEY and CDR2 SMNVEV (reference sequence). There are 13 residues in the CDR3. Between the trimmed V and J ends, which lost 2 bases and 2 bases, there was a span of 6 bases. CDR3 DNA sequence: TGTGCCAGCAGTTTAGGGCAAAACTATGGCTACACCTTC. Its protein product is CASSLGQNYGYTF.

V gene TRBV30 combines with J gene TRBJ1-1; no clear D gene. The CDR3 contains 11 residues. Trimming shortened V by 2 bases and J by 5 bases, and 6 bases separated the two germline ends. Germline V gives CDR1 GTSNPN, CDR2 SVGIG (reference sequence). The CDR3 loop reads CAWSRGTEAFF. The DNA of the CDR3 is TGTGCCTGGAGTAGAGGTACTGAAGCTTTCTTT.

This clone was counted between two and nine times. V usage is TRBV19 and J usage is TRBJ2-5; 8 nucleotides align to TRBD1. CDR1 is LNHDA and CDR2 is SQIVND in the germline V gene (reference sequence). The junction had 6 bases not matched to a gene; V was cut back by 7 bases and J by 5 bases. This CDR3 comprises 13 residues. The chain's CDR3 is CASTPGGWETQYF. In DNA form, the CDR3 reads TGTGCCAGTACCCCAGGGGGCTGGGAGACCCAGTACTTC.

The chain is built from TRBV6-5 and TRBJ1-6; D ambiguous. The length of the CDR3 is 12 residues. Looked up from germline, CDR1 is MNHEY and CDR2 is SVGAGI. The V gene lost 0 bases and the J gene lost 11 bases, with 5 bases spanning the gap. This CDR3 is CASSYSGPPLHF. DNA for the CDR3: TGTGCCAGCAGTTACTCTGGCCCACCCCTCCACTTT.

The chain has TRBV6-5 and TRBJ2-1; 7 bases fit TRBD2. This CDR3 is built from 12 residues. Trimming at V came to 5 bases and at J to 9 bases, leaving 4 bases not matched to a gene. Per germline, CDR1 MNHEY and CDR2 SVGAGI. This chain's CDR3 is CASSPLAGEQFF. For the CDR3, the DNA is TGTGCCAGCAGTCCATTAGCGGGTGAGCAGTTCTTC.

The chain is built from TRBV2 and TRBJ2-7, with 12 bases fitting TRBD2. V shed 4 bases, J shed 3 bases, and the junction held 4 bases outside the gene matches. Germline V CDR1 and CDR2: SNHLY, FYNNEI. The length of the CDR3 is 15 residues. CDR3 nucleotides: TGTGCCAGCAGTGCGACTAGCGGGAGACGCTACGAGCAGTACTTC. Translating gives CASSATSGRRYEQYF.